This passage covers 23 T cell receptor beta chains from one sample sequenced in a study of blood T cell repertoires in COVID-19. The data were produced by immunoSEQ multiplex PCR, yet TCRdb's version contains in-frame clones alone and is incomplete. Of over 50,000 clones in the sample, about 93% are singletons; the top ten hold 14%. Sequencing was performed on peripheral blood. These receptors all come from a human donor with active COVID-19. The donor label of this sample is uncertain.

The V and J genes are TRBV6-1 and TRBJ1-4, with D possibly being TRBD1 (5 bases). CDR1 is MNHNS, CDR2 SASEGT, per germline. The CDR3 runs to 13 residues. The V and J ends lost 2 bases and 12 bases respectively, with 13 bases between them. The CDR3 DNA sequence: TGTGCCAGCAGTGAACCGCCTCTAGGGGAACTGTTTTTT. Its translation is CASSEPPLGELFF.

The chain has TRBV6-5 and TRBJ1-2; D is perhaps TRBD1 (5 bases). CDR3 length: 13 residues. The germline V gene encodes CDR1 MNHEY and CDR2 SVGAGI. V gave up 6 bases and J gave up 4 bases, with 12 bases separating them. The CDR3 loop is CASRSPQGYGYTF. The CDR3, as DNA: TGTGCCAGCAGATCACCCCAGGGCTATGGCTACACCTTC.

The chain combines TRBV19 with TRBJ1-1; D is ambiguous. The V end lost 6 bases, the J end lost 4 bases, and 15 bases lay between the germline ends. The CDR3 contains 14 residues. Germline CDR1 is LNHDA and CDR2 is SQIVND (reference sequence). The CDR3 nucleotides are TGTGCCAGTAGGTTACGGGAGGGAAGCACTGAAGCTTTCTTT. It yields the protein CASRLREGSTEAFF.

The chain uses TRBV5-1 and TRBJ1-2, with no clear D. Per germline, CDR1 SGHRS and CDR2 YFSETQ. V lost 4 bases and J lost 8, with 9 bases in between. This CDR3 is 11 amino acids long. CDR3 loop: CASSRGGGYTF. CDR3 DNA: TGCGCCAGCAGCCGAGGAGGAGGCTACACCTTC. Together with reference TRBV5-1 and TRBJ1-2, the CDR3 gives the full variable domain: KAGVTQTPRYLIKTRGQQVTLSCSPISGHRSVSWYQQTPGQGLQFLFEYFSETQRNKGNFPGRFSGRQFSNSRSEMNVSTLELGDSALYLCASSRGGGYTFGSGTRLTVV.

This sequence joins TRBV5-1 and TRBJ2-1; 11 nucleotides match TRBD2. Germline V CDR1 and CDR2: SGHRS, YFSETQ. The CDR3 contains 16 residues. V shed 0 bases, J shed 7 bases, and the junction held 6 bases outside the gene matches. CDR3 sequence: CASSLEASGGWNEQFF. The CDR3 DNA reads TGCGCCAGCAGCTTGGAGGCTAGCGGGGGGTGGAATGAGCAGTTCTTC.

V and J are TRBV6-2 or TRBV6-3 and TRBJ2-7; D may be TRBD1 (6 bases). Per the germline V gene, CDR1 is MNHEY and CDR2 is SVGEGT. With 4 bases removed from V and 3 bases from J, the gap between germline ends came to 16 bases. The length of the CDR3 is 15 residues. The CDR3 region has the DNA TGTGCCAGCAGTTCACCGGGACATACTAGCTACGAGCAGTACGTC. Translated, it gives CASSSPGHTSYEQYV.

The chain is built from TRBV9 and TRBJ2-1, with TRBD2 identical over 7 bases. The V and J ends lost 1 base and 0 bases, in that order; junction bases with no gene match: 4. The CDR3 has 16 amino acids. Germline-derived CDR1 and CDR2 are SGDLS and YYNGEE. CDR3 coding DNA: TGTGCCAGCAGCGTAAAAGGCGGGAGCTCCTACAATGAGCAGTTCTTC. Amino acids: CASSVKGGSSYNEQFF.

The chain joins TRBV10-3 to TRBJ2-7; D is possibly TRBD2 (5 bases). V gave up 8 bases and J gave up 3 bases, with 11 bases separating them. Germline V gene data show CDR1 as ENHRY and CDR2 as SYGVKD. The CDR3 contains 12 residues. CDR3 residues: CAISAEYYEQYF. DNA for the CDR3: TGTGCCATCTCAGCGGAGTACTACGAGCAGTACTTC.

The chain has TRBV5-1 and TRBJ2-7, with D maybe TRBD2 (5 bases). Germline lookup yields CDR1 SGHRS and CDR2 YFSETQ. The V gene lost 7 bases and the J gene lost 3 bases, with 20 bases spanning the gap. The CDR3 covers 15 residues. The CDR3 reads CASASVTAGDYEQYF. The CDR3 DNA reads as TGCGCCAGCGCCTCAGTCACCGCCGGGGACTACGAGCAGTACTTC.

V is TRBV25-1 and J is TRBJ1-5; D remains unclear. CDR1 MGHDK and CDR2 SYGVNS come from the germline V gene. V was cut by 2 bases and J by 6 bases, with 8 bases left in between. The CDR3 contains 13 residues. CDR3 nucleotides: TGTGCCAGCAGTGAAAGGAGTGGTCAGCCCCAGCATTTT. Encoded protein: CASSERSGQPQHF.

The V and J genes are TRBV4-1 and TRBJ1-5; 8 bases line up with TRBD1. The V gene's germline CDR1 is MGHRA and CDR2 YSYEKL. The CDR3 contains 15 residues. V was pared by 4 bases and J by 5 bases, with 7 bases of the junction left unmatched. CDR3 sequence: CASSRLTGGDQPQHF. The CDR3 DNA reads as TGCGCCAGCAGCCGCTTAACAGGGGGAGATCAGCCCCAGCATTTT.

Only a few counts were recorded for this clone. The chain links TRBV4-1 to TRBJ1-3, with D perhaps matching TRBD1 (5 bases). The germline V gene encodes CDR1 MGHRA and CDR2 YSYEKL. V was shortened by 0 bases and J by 3 bases, with 15 bases between the two germline ends. This CDR3 contains 17 residues. The CDR3 DNA sequence: TGCGCCAGCAGCCAAGACCCTGGGGGGAGCGGTGGAAACACCATATATTTT. Translating gives CASSQDPGGSGGNTIYF.

The chain is built from TRBV5-6 and TRBJ1-1; 9 positions agree with TRBD1. V lost 4 bases and J lost 4; bases outside the gene matches: 5. CDR3 size: 14 residues. CDR1 SGHDT and CDR2 YYEEEE come from the germline V gene. This chain's CDR3 is CASSLGTGTTEAFF. In nucleotides, the CDR3 is TGTGCCAGCAGCCTGGGGACAGGGACCACTGAAGCTTTCTTT.

This clone was recorded only once. V usage is TRBV4-2 and J usage is TRBJ2-7; tentatively, D is TRBD2 (6 bases). Germline CDR1 and CDR2: LGHNA and YNFKEQ. Deletions cut 0 bases from V and 6 bases from J, with 15 bases between. CDR3 length: 15 amino acids. CDR3 nucleotides: TGTGCCAGCAGCCAAGATAGGGGCCAGGGAGGCGAGCAGTACTTC. Translation gives CASSQDRGQGGEQYF.

This chain links TRBV5-1 with TRBJ1-2; 8 positions agree with TRBD1. Germline loops: CDR1 SGHRS, CDR2 YFSETQ. V was pared by 4 bases and J by 3 bases, with 14 bases of the junction left unmatched. CDR3 size: 17 residues. CDR3 bases: TGCGCCAGCAGCCCCACTCTACTTTGGACAGGGCACTATGGCTACACCTTC. It specifies CASSPTLLWTGHYGYTF.

The chain joins TRBV27 to TRBJ2-4; tentatively, D is TRBD2 (5 bases). Trimming took off 6 bases at V and 5 bases at J, with 23 bases between the two ends. CDR1 is MNHEY and CDR2 is SMNVEV in the germline V gene (reference sequence). The CDR3 consists of 17 residues. The chain's CDR3 is CASSPTRLGSFENIQYF. CDR3 nucleotide sequence: TGTGCCAGCAGCCCGACCCGTCTGGGGAGTTTCGAAAACATTCAGTACTTC.

Regarding this clone: An end of the junction does not agree with germline; a read error may underlie this. The chain uses TRBV5-1 and TRBJ2-7, with 11 bases that match TRBD1. This CDR3 is built from 15 residues. Germline lookup yields CDR1 SGHRS and CDR2 YFSETQ. The CDR3 DNA reads as TGCGCCAGCAGCTGGGGGACAGGGGGGAGTTACGAGCAGTATTTC. Its translation: CASSWGTGGSYEQYF.

The chain has TRBV2 and TRBJ2-7, with a weak D call TRBD2 (6 bases). Trimming removed 0 bases at V and 12 bases at J, with 12 bases between. The germline V gene encodes CDR1 SNHLY and CDR2 FYNNEI. The CDR3 runs to 12 residues. CDR3 protein: CASSEARTGRYF. Written as DNA, the CDR3 is TGTGCCAGCAGTGAAGCCCGAACCGGGAGGTACTTC. The full variable domain, in which reference TRBV2 and TRBJ2-7 provide the parts outside the CDR3, is EPEVTQTPSHQVTQMGQEVILRCVPISNHLYFYWYRQILGQKVEFLVSFYNNEISEKSEIFDDQFSVERPDGSNFTLKIRSTKLEDSAMYFCASSEARTGRYFGPGTRLTVT.

This sequence joins TRBV27 and TRBJ2-5, with 9 bases matching TRBD1. Germline loops: CDR1 MNHEY, CDR2 SMNVEV (reference sequence). Losses at the gene ends were 5 bases for V and 2 bases for J; bases not matched to a gene: 9. The length of the CDR3 is 16 residues. CDR3 sequence reads: CASSRRTGDLQETQYF. The CDR3 coding sequence is TGTGCCAGCAGTCGTCGGACAGGGGACTTACAAGAGACCCAGTACTTC.

V usage is TRBV27 and J usage is TRBJ1-4, with 9 bases that match TRBD1. The germline CDR1 and CDR2 sequences are MNHEY and SMNVEV (reference sequence). The CDR3 runs 14 residues. Germline trimming cut 6 bases from V and 3 bases from J; bases unmatched to any gene: 2. The CDR3 DNA sequence: TGTGCCAGCAGGAGGACAGGGGCTAATGAAAAACTGTTTTTT. Translation: CASRRTGANEKLFF.

The count of this clone is one. The rearrangement joins TRBV9 to TRBJ1-1; no clear D. The CDR3 covers 14 residues. The germline V gene has CDR1 SGDLS and CDR2 YYNGEE. Trimming removed 0 bases at V and 5 bases at J, with 11 bases between. The CDR3 loop reads CASSVGPGWTEAFF. CDR3 sequence (DNA): TGTGCCAGCAGCGTAGGCCCGGGTTGGACTGAAGCTTTCTTT.

The chain joins TRBV12-5 to TRBJ2-3; TRBD1 agrees at 10 bases. Germline assignment: CDR1 LGHNT and CDR2 FRNRAP. The CDR3 covers 18 residues. The junction had 12 bases not matched to a gene; V was cut back by 0 bases and J by 6 bases. Here the CDR3 reads CASGLVLGQGIRGDTQYF. CDR3 DNA sequence: TGTGCTAGTGGTTTGGTACTGGGACAGGGGATCCGCGGGGATACGCAGTATTTT.

This clone has just a few counts. The chain carries TRBV13 and TRBJ1-5; 7 nucleotides align to TRBD1. This CDR3 is 14 amino acids long. Germline V gene sequence: CDR1 PRHDT, CDR2 FYEKMQ (reference sequence). V lost 5 bases and J lost 6; bases outside the gene matches: 7. CDR3 bases: TGTGCCAGCAGCCATCGAGGGGGCGGTCAGCCCCAGCATTTT. Amino acid sequence: CASSHRGGGQPQHF.